These 24 T cell receptor beta chains came from one sample sequenced in a study of cytomegalovirus exposure and HLA in healthy donors. PCR employed 60 Vbeta and 13 Jbeta primers. The repertoire was sequenced with immunoSEQ multiplex PCR; TCRdb's copy has only in-frame clones and lacks some. Among under 250,000 clones listed, 70% to 90% were seen once. Input material: PBMCs. These receptors all come from a woman aged 45-59 years in good health and CMV-seronegative.

The chain employs TRBV19 and TRBJ2-7; TRBD2 matches at 14 bases. CDR3 length: 15 residues. V shed 5 bases and J 3 bases; nucleotides not matched to a gene: 3. Germline CDR1 LNHDA, CDR2 SQIVND (reference sequence). The CDR3 DNA reads TGTGCCAGTAGTTCCGGACTAGCGGGGGGCTACGAGCAGTACTTC. The encoded protein is CASSSGLAGGYEQYF.

The J gene is TRBJ2-1, the V gene TRBV11-3; 12 nucleotides line up with TRBD2. There are 15 residues in the CDR3. V shed 5 bases, J shed 6 bases, and the junction held 5 bases outside the gene matches. Looked up from germline, CDR1 is SGHNT and CDR2 is YENEEA. The CDR3 region is CASSPSGRAANEQFF. The CDR3, as DNA: TGTGCCAGCAGCCCTAGCGGGAGGGCCGCCAATGAGCAGTTCTTC. The entire variable domain, with the rest obtained from reference TRBV11-3 and TRBJ2-1, is as follows: EAGVVQSPRYKIIEKKQPVAFWCNPISGHNTLYWYLQNLGQGPELLIRYENEEAVDDSQLPKDRFSAERLKGVDSTLKIQPAELGDSAVYLCASSPSGRAANEQFFGPGTRLTVL.

The CDR3 reads CASSFRTSMTLGELFF. CDR3 DNA sequence: TGTGCCAGCAGCTTTCGGACTAGTATGACGTTGGGGGAGCTGTTTTTT. This chain connects TRBV7-9 to TRBJ2-2; 7 bases agree with TRBD2. Germline values: CDR1 SEHNR, CDR2 FQNEAQ (reference sequence). CDR3 length equals 16 residues. The V and J ends lost 3 bases and 8 bases, in that order; junction bases with no gene match: 12.

The chain carries TRBV5-1 and TRBJ2-6; 8 bases agree with TRBD1. J gave up 0 bases and V 3 bases, and 5 bases lay outside the gene matches. Germline lookup yields CDR1 SGHRS and CDR2 YFSETQ. This CDR3 contains 17 residues. CDR3 sequence reads: CASSSGQESSGANVLTF. CDR3 in DNA: TGCGCCAGCAGCTCGGGACAGGAGAGCTCTGGGGCCAACGTCCTGACTTTC.

V is TRBV5-6 and J is TRBJ2-6, with TRBD2 as a possible D gene (6 bases). Germline CDR1 reads SGHDT; CDR2 reads YYEEEE. CDR3 length: 17 residues. Trimming took 4 bases from V and 2 from J, leaving 16 bases between them. The CDR3 bases are TGTGCCAGCAGCCCAGGAGGGAAGGGCGCTGGGGCCAACGTCCTGACTTTC. It is translated as CASSPGGKGAGANVLTF.

The genes are TRBV28 and TRBJ1-5, with 10 bases fitting TRBD1. The CDR3 has 20 amino acids. V lost 1 base and J lost 3; bases outside the gene matches: 15. The germline gives CDR1 MDHEN, CDR2 SYDVKM. The CDR3, as DNA: TGTGCCAGCAGTTTATACCGGGAGACAGGGGGCATGTCAAACAATCAGCCCCAGCATTTT. It encodes CASSLYRETGGMSNNQPQHF.

This clone was detected many times. The chain employs TRBV4-1 and TRBJ2-1, with 8 bases matching TRBD2. Germline V gene data show CDR1 as MGHRA and CDR2 as YSYEKL. The CDR3 contains 16 residues. The junction had 4 bases not matched to a gene; V was cut back by 0 bases and J by 3 bases. CDR3 loop: CASSQEGSGNYNEQFF. In DNA, the CDR3 is TGCGCCAGCAGCCAAGAGGGTAGCGGGAACTACAATGAGCAGTTCTTC.

V usage is TRBV7-2 and J usage is TRBJ1-1; a weak D match, TRBD1 (5 bases). V was shortened by 4 bases and J by 2 bases, with 14 bases between the two germline ends. CDR3 length: 15 amino acids. CDR1 is SGHTA and CDR2 is FQGNSA in the germline V gene. The CDR3: CASSSQGRVNTEAFF. The CDR3 nucleotides read TGTGCCAGCAGCTCCCAGGGCAGGGTTAACACTGAAGCTTTCTTT. Full variable domain (outside the CDR3, taken from reference TRBV7-2 and TRBJ1-1): GAGVSQSPSNKVTEKGKDVELRCDPISGHTALYWYRQSLGQGLEFLIYFQGNSAPDKSGLPSDRFSAERTGGSVSTLTIQRTQQEDSAVYLCASSSQGRVNTEAFFGQGTRLTVV.

The chain employs TRBV23-1 and TRBJ2-7, with 14 bases matching TRBD2. TRBV23-1 counts as an open reading frame of uncertain function. This CDR3 region has 18 residues. Trimming removed 7 bases from V and 3 bases from J; junction bases left unmatched: 14. DNA of the CDR3: TGCGCCAGCAATGGGAGGACTAGCGGGAGGCGCGGGGACTACGAGCAGTACTTC. This encodes CASNGRTSGRRGDYEQYF.

The chain is built from TRBV5-1 and TRBJ2-1, with 10 bases that match TRBD2. The germline V gene has CDR1 SGHRS and CDR2 YFSETQ. There are 15 residues in the CDR3. The J segment lost 9 bases and the V segment lost 5 bases, leaving 11 bases of the junction unmatched. The DNA for the CDR3 is TGCGCCAGCAGAGGGTCTCTAGCGGGAGTGGGTGAGCAGTTCTTC. Its translation is CASRGSLAGVGEQFF.

The rearrangement links TRBV5-1 to TRBJ2-7, with D perhaps TRBD1 (7 bases). The germline V and J ends were trimmed by 3 bases and 3 bases, with 16 bases remaining between them. Germline assignment: CDR1 SGHRS and CDR2 YFSETQ. CDR3 length: 15 amino acids. CDR3 loop: CASSSGGTENYEQYF. Written as DNA, the CDR3 is TGCGCCAGCAGCTCTGGCGGGACAGAAAACTACGAGCAGTACTTC.

The chain joins TRBV11-2 to TRBJ1-2; TRBD1 is a possible D gene (6 bases). This CDR3 comprises 14 residues. Germline CDR1 reads SGHAT; CDR2 reads FQNNGV. Trimming removed 5 bases at V and 5 bases at J, with 15 bases between. The CDR3: CASSRNTGLYGYTF. In DNA, the CDR3 is TGTGCCAGCAGCCGAAATACAGGGCTTTATGGCTACACCTTC. Complete variable domain (other parts from reference TRBV11-2 and TRBJ1-2): EAGVAQSPRYKIIEKRQSVAFWCNPISGHATLYWYQQILGQGPKLLIQFQNNGVVDDSQLPKDRFSAERLKGVDSTLKIQPAKLEDSAVYLCASSRNTGLYGYTFGSGTRLTVV.

The J gene is TRBJ1-4, the V gene TRBV7-2, with D hard to call. The length of the CDR3 is 15 residues. The germline V gene has CDR1 SGHTA and CDR2 FQGNSA. V was pared by 5 bases and J by 0 bases, with 10 bases between. The CDR3 protein is CASSTVASTNEKLFF. In DNA, the CDR3 is TGTGCCAGCAGCACTGTAGCGTCAACTAATGAAAAACTGTTTTTT.

This clone was seen a few times. V usage is TRBV7-9 and J usage is TRBJ2-7; weak D call: TRBD1 (6 bases). Trimming shortened V by 3 bases and J by 3 bases, and 15 bases separated the two germline ends. This CDR3 comprises 15 residues. Germline CDR1 SEHNR, CDR2 FQNEAQ (reference sequence). The CDR3 sequence is CASSFSARGGYEQYF. As DNA, the CDR3 is TGTGCCAGCAGCTTTTCGGCTAGAGGGGGCTACGAGCAGTACTTC.

V usage is TRBV5-1 and J usage is TRBJ1-4; 9 nucleotides agree with TRBD1. Trimming at V came to 7 bases and at J to 2 bases, leaving 6 bases not matched to a gene. Germline-derived CDR1 and CDR2 are SGHRS and YFSETQ. The CDR3 contains 15 residues. The CDR3 is CASGSQGATNEKLFF. Here the CDR3 DNA reads TGCGCCAGCGGCTCACAGGGGGCGACTAATGAAAAACTGTTTTTT.

The sample holds a few counts of this clone. The chain couples TRBV27 to TRBJ2-7, with 12 bases aligning to TRBD1. The CDR3 consists of 14 residues. V dropped 10 bases and J dropped 2; count of bases not matched to a gene: 6. CDR1 is MNHEY and CDR2 is SMNVEV in the germline V gene (reference sequence). CDR3 amino acids: CAIPGQGATYEQYF. CDR3 bases: TGTGCCATCCCGGGACAGGGGGCAACCTACGAGCAGTACTTC.

The chain combines TRBV4-2 with TRBJ2-7; maybe TRBD2 (7 bases). The CDR3 totals 16 residues. Trimming took 1 base from V and 3 from J, leaving 16 bases between them. CDR1 and CDR2 from the germline V gene are LGHNA and YNFKEQ. The DNA for the CDR3 is TGTGCCAGCAGCCAAGCCGAGGGGGGGCTTAACTACGAGCAGTACTTC. Amino acids: CASSQAEGGLNYEQYF.

This clone was detected only a few times. The genes are TRBV9 and TRBJ1-4; 10 bases agree with TRBD1. The length of the CDR3 is 15 residues. CDR1 and CDR2 (germline): SGDLS, YYNGEE. The V gene end was trimmed by 3 bases and the J gene end by 8 bases; junction bases not matched to a gene: 7. The CDR3 spells CASSGRQGASEKLFF. CDR3 DNA: TGTGCCAGCAGCGGACGACAGGGGGCGAGCGAAAAACTGTTTTTT.

This clone has only one observation. This chain links TRBV29-1 with TRBJ1-1, with a tentative D call TRBD1 (6 bases). The germline gives CDR1 SQVTM, CDR2 ANQGSEA. This CDR3 comprises 17 residues. With 4 bases removed from V and 1 base from J, the gap between germline ends came to 22 bases. CDR3 region: CSVAWAHRQEKNTEAFF. In DNA, the CDR3 is TGCAGCGTTGCCTGGGCCCACCGACAGGAGAAGAACACTGAAGCTTTCTTT.

The J gene is TRBJ2-5, the V gene TRBV5-4; possibly TRBD2 for D (6 bases). The CDR3 has 16 residues. V was pared by 2 bases and J by 2 bases, with 16 bases between. The germline gives CDR1 SGHNT, CDR2 YYREEE (reference sequence). The CDR3 reads CASSFGGSNIQETQYF. CDR3 DNA sequence: TGTGCCAGCAGCTTTGGAGGGAGCAACATACAAGAGACCCAGTACTTC.

The rearrangement links TRBV19 to TRBJ1-5; D not certain. The CDR3 covers 13 residues. V was trimmed by 5 bases and J by 6 bases, leaving 11 bases between them. The V gene's germline CDR1 is LNHDA and CDR2 SQIVND (reference sequence). The CDR3 sequence: CASSAQRGQPQHF. The CDR3 bases are TGTGCCAGTAGTGCCCAGCGGGGTCAGCCCCAGCATTTT. Full variable domain (missing parts from reference TRBV19 and TRBJ1-5): DGGITQSPKYLFRKEGQNVTLSCEQNLNHDAMYWYRQDPGQGLRLIYYSQIVNDFQKGDIAEGYSVSREKKESFPLTVTSAQKNPTAFYLCASSAQRGQPQHFGDGTRLSIL.

The rearrangement links TRBV7-9 to TRBJ2-7, with no clear D. The CDR3 totals 12 residues. The germline V and J ends were trimmed by 2 bases and 3 bases, with 5 bases remaining between them. The germline V gene encodes CDR1 SEHNR and CDR2 FQNEAQ (reference sequence). CDR3 amino acids: CASSLIVYEQYF. The CDR3 coding sequence is TGTGCCAGCAGCTTAATCGTCTACGAGCAGTACTTC.

This chain connects TRBV4-1 to TRBJ1-5; TRBD1 matches 8 bases. Germline V CDR1 and CDR2: MGHRA, YSYEKL. The ends lost 1 base at V and 1 base at J; junction bases unmatched: 9. The CDR3 length is 18 residues. The CDR3 coding sequence is TGCGCCAGCAGCCAAGGGACAGGGAGGAGGTCGAGCAATCAGCCCCAGCATTTT. Its protein is CASSQGTGRRSSNQPQHF.

The chain uses TRBV5-4 and TRBJ1-1, with no clear D. This CDR3 contains 13 residues. Trimming left V 2 bases short and J 8 bases short, with 13 bases between. The germline CDR1 and CDR2 sequences are SGHNT and YYREEE (reference sequence). CDR3 sequence reads: CASSFPGKIEAFF. DNA for the CDR3: TGTGCCAGCAGCTTCCCGGGTAAGATAGAAGCTTTCTTT.